A single count supports the clone carrying this T cell receptor (beta chain). Its antigen is not identified. Unique molecular identifiers were present on the cDNA, which also gained a universal primer site by template switching. MiXCR, run by TCRdb on the 5' RACE reads, gives a single entry per CDR3 protein. The data show more than 600,000 distinct CDR3 sequences, 18% seen once. These data come from a study of identical twins. Findings and limits, study-wide: Cross-sectional statistical analysis, not tracking of the same donors, underpinned the conclusions. Potential partial confounding of zero-insertion analyses by invariant MAIT and iNKT cells was noted.

CDR1 and CDR2 (germline): LGHDT, YNNKEL (reference sequence). CDR3 length equals 15 residues. V lost 0 bases, J lost 6 bases, and 13 bases lay in between. These data also featured in a second study, about T cells expressing NK-cell markers. That investigation notes: Where several donors were concerned, these clonotypes also led the CD3+CD56-NKG2C+ fraction.

The origin of this receptor is a woman in her late teens or twenties in good health. The chain employs TRBV3-1 and TRBJ2-3; D may be TRBD2 (6 bases). Sequenced: PBMCs. In DNA form, the CDR3 reads TGTGCCAGCAGCCAAGATGGGCGGGGTAGGGATACGCAGTATTTT. This gives the protein CASSQDGRGRDTQYF.